The 28 T cell receptor beta chains below come from one sample, sequenced in a study of identical twins. TCRdb called the 5' RACE reads again in MiXCR, with one record for every CDR3 protein. The data contain roughly 690,000 distinct CDR3 sequences, 6.1% of them singletons. The specimen was naive T cells sorted from blood. These receptors came from a man younger than 30 in good health.

V and J are TRBV20-1 and TRBJ1-1; D gene ambiguous. Trimming removed 6 bases at V and 3 bases at J, with 11 bases between. Germline-derived CDR1 and CDR2 are DFQATT and SNEGSKA (reference sequence). The CDR3 sequence is 12 residues long. The CDR3 region has the DNA TGCAGTGCAAAACGGGTGGACACTGAAGCTTTCTTT. It specifies CSAKRVDTEAFF.

This clonotype was counted at least ten times. V gene TRBV12-3 or TRBV12-4 combines with J gene TRBJ2-1; D not certain. The CDR3 extends over 12 amino acids. Deletions cut 5 bases from V and 5 bases from J, with 7 bases between. The CDR3: CASSPNHNEQFF. CDR3 nucleotides: TGTGCCAGCAGTCCTAACCACAATGAGCAGTTCTTC.

This clonotype occurred a few times. The rearrangement joins TRBV11-2 to TRBJ2-1; unclear D gene. Trimming pared 8 bases from V and 0 bases from J, leaving 14 bases between. The CDR3 is 15 residues long. The germline V gene encodes CDR1 SGHAT and CDR2 FQNNGV. The CDR3 spells CASRLEVSSYNEQFF. CDR3 DNA sequence: TGTGCCAGCCGGCTCGAGGTGAGCTCCTACAATGAGCAGTTCTTC.

This clonotype was picked up many times. Germline and junction disagree at one end, which may indicate a read error. The chain has TRBV3-1 and TRBJ2-1; 10 bases agree with TRBD2. This CDR3 has 16 residues. CDR1 is LGHDT and CDR2 is YNNKEL in the germline V gene (reference sequence). CDR3 in amino acids: CASSQPGLASFNEQFF. As DNA, the CDR3 is TGTGCCAGCAGCCAACCGGGACTAGCGTCCTTCAATGAGCAGTTCTTC.

This clonotype occurred many times. The V and J genes are TRBV29-1 and TRBJ2-2; a weak D match, TRBD1 (6 bases). The CDR3 spans 15 residues. Germline assignment: CDR1 SQVTM and CDR2 ANQGSEA. V was shortened by 7 bases and J by 3 bases, with 18 bases between the two germline ends. The CDR3 region is CSAKGTMDYTGELFF. Here the CDR3 DNA reads TGCAGCGCCAAAGGGACAATGGATTACACCGGGGAGCTGTTTTTT.

The V call is TRBV10-3, the J call TRBJ2-2, with D possibly being TRBD2 (6 bases). V was shortened by 2 bases and J by 1 base, with 17 bases between the two germline ends. The CDR3 has 18 amino acids. Per germline, CDR1 ENHRY and CDR2 SYGVKD. This CDR3 is CAISETIIGTGNTGELFF. CDR3 DNA: TGTGCCATCAGTGAGACTATCATCGGGACTGGGAACACCGGGGAGCTGTTTTTT.

The sample holds many counts of this clonotype. V gene TRBV4-2 combines with J gene TRBJ2-1, with a tentative D call TRBD2 (5 bases). Germline V CDR1 and CDR2: LGHNA, YNFKEQ. Trimming pared 2 bases from V and 2 bases from J, leaving 10 bases between. This CDR3 has 15 amino acids. The CDR3 protein is CASSQRSGTYNEQFF. CDR3 nucleotide sequence: TGTGCCAGCAGCCAAAGGAGCGGAACCTACAATGAGCAGTTCTTC.

This clonotype was found a few times. V gene TRBV20-1 combines with J gene TRBJ2-5, with D perhaps matching TRBD1 (6 bases). Trimming pared 1 base from V and 1 base from J, leaving 16 bases between. The germline V gene has CDR1 DFQATT and CDR2 SNEGSKA (reference sequence). The CDR3 extends over 16 amino acids. The CDR3 spells CSARAIFTGIQETQYF. The CDR3 bases are TGCAGTGCTAGAGCGATCTTCACAGGGATCCAAGAGACCCAGTACTTC.

This clonotype was seen a handful of times. The V call is TRBV7-2, the J call TRBJ2-1, with TRBD2 matching over 13 bases. The germline V gene encodes CDR1 SGHTA and CDR2 FQGNSA. This CDR3 is 15 amino acids long. Trimming removed 1 base from V and 10 bases from J; junction bases left unmatched: 4. The DNA of the CDR3 is TGTGCCAGCAGCTTAGGGGGGACTAGCGGGACGGAGCAGTTCTTC. Encoded protein: CASSLGGTSGTEQFF.

This clonotype was recorded at least ten times. This chain's CDR3 is CSARDWTGSTDTQYF. The DNA of the CDR3 is TGCAGTGCTAGAGATTGGACAGGGAGCACAGATACGCAGTATTTT. The V call is TRBV20-1, the J call TRBJ2-3; 8 nucleotides agree with TRBD1. The length of the CDR3 is 15 residues. Germline V gene data show CDR1 as DFQATT and CDR2 as SNEGSKA (reference sequence). The trim removed 0 bases at V and 0 bases at J, leaving 2 bases unmatched.

This clonotype showed up many times. The J gene is TRBJ2-4, the V gene TRBV13; perhaps TRBD1 as D (5 bases). The germline V gene encodes CDR1 PRHDT and CDR2 FYEKMQ (reference sequence). The CDR3 contains 15 residues. Trimming pared 5 bases from V and 1 base from J, leaving 12 bases between. CDR3 loop: CASSLSRVAKNIQYF. CDR3 DNA sequence: TGTGCCAGCAGCCTCTCCAGGGTTGCCAAAAACATTCAGTACTTC.

On this clonotype itself: Given a much more abundant clone one base away, this may be a read error. J is TRBJ2-3 and V is TRBV27, with 12 bases matching TRBD1. Germline lookup yields CDR1 MNHEY and CDR2 SMNVEV (reference sequence). J lost 4 bases, V lost 3 bases, and 2 bases had no gene match. The CDR3 covers 15 residues. CDR3 sequence reads: CASSFGTGGADTQYF. As DNA, the CDR3 is TGTGCCAGCAGTTTTGGGACAGGGGGCGCAGATACGCAGTATTTT.

This clonotype was detected ten times or more. This chain uses TRBV29-1 with TRBJ1-1; D unclear. V was shortened by 1 base and J by 6 bases, with 6 bases between the two germline ends. Germline CDR1 and CDR2: SQVTM and ANQGSEA. The CDR3 is 11 amino acids. As DNA, the CDR3 is TGCAGCGTTGAAGGTCTCGCTGAAGCTTTCTTT. This gives the protein CSVEGLAEAFF.

This clonotype turned up a few times. The chain links TRBV7-9 to TRBJ1-1, with unresolved D. The V end was cut by 3 bases, the J end by 6 bases, with 14 bases between. The CDR3 length is 14 residues. Germline V CDR1 and CDR2: SEHNR, FQNEAQ (reference sequence). The CDR3 nucleotides read TGTGCCAGCAGCTTTGTAAGGAGGGAAGCTGAAGCTTTCTTT. Encoded protein: CASSFVRREAEAFF.

Ten or more counts support this clonotype. The J gene is TRBJ2-1, the V gene TRBV2; D is ambiguous. With 3 bases removed from V and 0 bases from J, the gap between germline ends came to 9 bases. The length of the CDR3 is 15 residues. CDR1 and CDR2 (germline): SNHLY, FYNNEI. Written as DNA, the CDR3 is TGTGCCAGCAGTGAGTCTTCGAGCTCCTACAATGAGCAGTTCTTC. Protein: CASSESSSSYNEQFF. Using reference TRBV2 and TRBJ2-1 for the parts outside the CDR3, the full variable domain is EPEVTQTPSHQVTQMGQEVILRCVPISNHLYFYWYRQILGQKVEFLVSFYNNEISEKSEIFDDQFSVERPDGSNFTLKIRSTKLEDSAMYFCASSESSSSYNEQFFGPGTRLTVL.

This clonotype was found a few times. The chain combines TRBV30 with TRBJ1-2; possible D gene TRBD1, 5 bases. The germline gives CDR1 GTSNPN, CDR2 SVGIG (reference sequence). The CDR3 covers 15 residues. Deletions cut 1 base from V and 7 bases from J, with 19 bases between. In DNA, the CDR3 is TGTGCCTGGAGTGCGGTGGCAGGGAGAATGTCTGGCTACACCTTC. Amino acid sequence: CAWSAVAGRMSGYTF.

This clonotype occurred many times. The chain employs TRBV12-3 or TRBV12-4 and TRBJ1-1; unclear D gene. The CDR3 loop spans 15 amino acids. Trimming took 3 bases from V and 0 from J, leaving 11 bases between them. The CDR3 coding sequence is TGTGCCAGCAGTTTGGGAGTGGGCATGAACACTGAAGCTTTCTTT. This codes for CASSLGVGMNTEAFF.

This clonotype was seen many times. The rearrangement joins TRBV7-2 to TRBJ2-5; D may be TRBD2 (5 bases). Per the germline V gene, CDR1 is SGHTA and CDR2 is FQGNSA. CDR3 size: 17 residues. Trimming removed 3 bases at V and 0 bases at J, with 17 bases between. The CDR3 region has the DNA TGTGCCAGCAGCTTGGGAGAGGTTGGACTTCACCAAGAGACCCAGTACTTC. This gives the protein CASSLGEVGLHQETQYF.

This clonotype was counted between two and nine times. J is TRBJ1-2 and V is TRBV7-9, with D uncertain. The germline gives CDR1 SEHNR, CDR2 FQNEAQ (reference sequence). The CDR3 has 14 residues. The germline V and J ends were trimmed by 2 bases and 7 bases, with 14 bases remaining between them. The CDR3 reads CASSLSGWMLGYTF. The CDR3, as DNA: TGTGCCAGCAGCTTATCCGGGTGGATGCTTGGCTACACCTTC. The variable domain in full, with the rest retrieved from reference TRBV7-9 and TRBJ1-2, is DTGVSQNPRHKITKRGQNVTFRCDPISEHNRLYWYRQTLGQGPEFLTYFQNEAQLEKSRLLSDRFSAERPKGSFSTLEIQRTEQGDSAMYLCASSLSGWMLGYTFGSGTRLTVV.

The chain combines TRBV11-2 with TRBJ2-3, with TRBD2 matching 8 bases. The CDR3 contains 18 residues. Germline V CDR1 and CDR2: SGHAT, FQNNGV. V gave up 2 bases and J gave up 1 base; unmatched junction bases: 11. The CDR3 DNA reads TGTGCCAGCAGCTTAATCAGTCTAGCGGGTGCCCGCACAGATACGCAGTATTTT. Its protein is CASSLISLAGARTDTQYF.

In this sample, this clonotype turned up a few times. The chain carries TRBV7-8 and TRBJ2-1; maybe TRBD2 (6 bases). Germline CDR1 and CDR2: SGHVS and FQNEAQ. With 2 bases removed from V and 3 bases from J, the gap between germline ends came to 11 bases. CDR3 size: 15 residues. In nucleotides, the CDR3 is TGTGCCAGCAGCTTAAGATCCGGGAGCTACAATGAGCAGTTCTTC. Its protein is CASSLRSGSYNEQFF.

Many counts were recorded for this clonotype. The chain has TRBV12-3 or TRBV12-4 and TRBJ2-2; D unresolved. The CDR3 runs to 13 residues. V shed 6 bases and J shed 4 bases, with 9 bases lying between them. The CDR3 coding sequence is TGTGCCAGCAGGTTACAGAGCACCGGGGAGCTGTTTTTT. Amino acid sequence: CASRLQSTGELFF.

This clonotype appeared many times. The genes are TRBV7-8 and TRBJ2-1; D unresolved. The length of the CDR3 is 13 residues. The V end lost 3 bases, the J end lost 6 bases, and 9 bases lay between the germline ends. CDR1 and CDR2 from the germline V gene are SGHVS and FQNEAQ. CDR3 DNA sequence: TGTGCCAGCAGCTTCGATGCTCGCAATGAGCAGTTCTTC. This sequence encodes CASSFDARNEQFF.

The chain carries TRBV18 and TRBJ2-7; TRBD1 is a possible D gene (6 bases). This CDR3 comprises 12 residues. Looked up from germline, CDR1 is KGHSH and CDR2 is LQKENI. Trimming stripped 2 bases from V and 8 bases from J, with 10 bases between. CDR3 amino acids: CASSPGGLKQYV. CDR3 bases: TGTGCCAGCTCACCAGGGGGCCTGAAGCAGTACGTC.

This clonotype has more than one count but fewer than ten. This sequence joins TRBV6-1 and TRBJ2-1; possible D gene TRBD1, 6 bases. This CDR3 has 17 amino acids. Between the trimmed V and J ends, which lost 7 bases and 1 base, there was a span of 20 bases. Germline-derived CDR1 and CDR2 are MNHNS and SASEGT. CDR3 residues: CASTTRPGQRSYNEQFF. CDR3 coding DNA: TGTGCCAGCACTACACGACCCGGACAGCGGTCCTACAATGAGCAGTTCTTC.

This clonotype was seen a handful of times. The V and J genes are TRBV7-2 and TRBJ2-3; TRBD2 matches 14 bases. The CDR3 runs 17 residues. Per germline, CDR1 SGHTA and CDR2 FQGNSA. Trimming at V came to 5 bases and at J to 4 bases, leaving 8 bases not matched to a gene. CDR3 in DNA: TGTGCCAGCAGCCTCGGGACTAGCGGGAGTGGAGCAGATACGCAGTATTTT. This encodes CASSLGTSGSGADTQYF.

The V gene is TRBV7-8, the J gene TRBJ2-3; D remains ambiguous. The CDR3 runs 14 residues. In germline, CDR1 is SGHVS, CDR2 FQNEAQ. Between the trimmed V and J ends, which lost 5 bases and 1 base, there was a span of 10 bases. CDR3 sequence: CASSQYGRTDTQYF. The CDR3 DNA is TGTGCCAGCAGCCAATATGGACGCACAGATACGCAGTATTTT.

This clonotype has more than one count but fewer than ten. This chain joins TRBV5-1 and TRBJ2-1; 8 positions agree with TRBD1. Per germline, CDR1 SGHRS and CDR2 YFSETQ. This CDR3 has 17 amino acids. With V trimmed by 4 bases and J by 9 bases, 18 bases remained unmatched. CDR3 sequence: CASSGTTTGTGGGEQFF. CDR3 nucleotide sequence: TGCGCCAGCAGCGGAACTACCACCGGGACAGGCGGCGGTGAGCAGTTCTTC.